This T cell receptor (beta chain) was captured by sequencing in a study of human T cells and chemical hapten exposure. The wider study: Slight volume differences across pooled libraries mainly accounted for varying per-sample TCR yields. The study, taken as a whole, reports: There was a positive correlation between PT1 expanded TCR counts and patch test score.

Germline CDR1 is ENHRY and CDR2 is SYGVKD. The CDR3 consists of 14 residues. V was pared by 7 bases and J by 9 bases, with 21 bases between. Unique molecular identifiers were attached to individual cDNA molecules during library preparation. TCRdb reprocessed the RACE reads via MiXCR and lists one record per CDR3 protein. The table has more than 300,000 distinct CDR3 sequences, 5.5% seen once. This clonotype was counted only a few times. Its cognate antigen is unknown. Time point: pre-sensitization, week 0. This sample's treatment: therapeutic diphenylcyclopropenone sensitization with weekly scalp DPC. The chain employs TRBV10-3 and TRBJ1-1; D unresolved. The starting material was whole blood, obtained in connection with sensitization to the hapten diphenylcyclopropenone (DPC). This clonotype was obtained from a woman under 30 with alopecia areata. Some clones in this sample may be carry-over from other donors' samples. For the CDR3, the DNA is TGTGCCATCAATACCGCGGGAAGGGAAGTAAAAGCTTTCTTT. Amino acids: CAINTAGREVKAFF.